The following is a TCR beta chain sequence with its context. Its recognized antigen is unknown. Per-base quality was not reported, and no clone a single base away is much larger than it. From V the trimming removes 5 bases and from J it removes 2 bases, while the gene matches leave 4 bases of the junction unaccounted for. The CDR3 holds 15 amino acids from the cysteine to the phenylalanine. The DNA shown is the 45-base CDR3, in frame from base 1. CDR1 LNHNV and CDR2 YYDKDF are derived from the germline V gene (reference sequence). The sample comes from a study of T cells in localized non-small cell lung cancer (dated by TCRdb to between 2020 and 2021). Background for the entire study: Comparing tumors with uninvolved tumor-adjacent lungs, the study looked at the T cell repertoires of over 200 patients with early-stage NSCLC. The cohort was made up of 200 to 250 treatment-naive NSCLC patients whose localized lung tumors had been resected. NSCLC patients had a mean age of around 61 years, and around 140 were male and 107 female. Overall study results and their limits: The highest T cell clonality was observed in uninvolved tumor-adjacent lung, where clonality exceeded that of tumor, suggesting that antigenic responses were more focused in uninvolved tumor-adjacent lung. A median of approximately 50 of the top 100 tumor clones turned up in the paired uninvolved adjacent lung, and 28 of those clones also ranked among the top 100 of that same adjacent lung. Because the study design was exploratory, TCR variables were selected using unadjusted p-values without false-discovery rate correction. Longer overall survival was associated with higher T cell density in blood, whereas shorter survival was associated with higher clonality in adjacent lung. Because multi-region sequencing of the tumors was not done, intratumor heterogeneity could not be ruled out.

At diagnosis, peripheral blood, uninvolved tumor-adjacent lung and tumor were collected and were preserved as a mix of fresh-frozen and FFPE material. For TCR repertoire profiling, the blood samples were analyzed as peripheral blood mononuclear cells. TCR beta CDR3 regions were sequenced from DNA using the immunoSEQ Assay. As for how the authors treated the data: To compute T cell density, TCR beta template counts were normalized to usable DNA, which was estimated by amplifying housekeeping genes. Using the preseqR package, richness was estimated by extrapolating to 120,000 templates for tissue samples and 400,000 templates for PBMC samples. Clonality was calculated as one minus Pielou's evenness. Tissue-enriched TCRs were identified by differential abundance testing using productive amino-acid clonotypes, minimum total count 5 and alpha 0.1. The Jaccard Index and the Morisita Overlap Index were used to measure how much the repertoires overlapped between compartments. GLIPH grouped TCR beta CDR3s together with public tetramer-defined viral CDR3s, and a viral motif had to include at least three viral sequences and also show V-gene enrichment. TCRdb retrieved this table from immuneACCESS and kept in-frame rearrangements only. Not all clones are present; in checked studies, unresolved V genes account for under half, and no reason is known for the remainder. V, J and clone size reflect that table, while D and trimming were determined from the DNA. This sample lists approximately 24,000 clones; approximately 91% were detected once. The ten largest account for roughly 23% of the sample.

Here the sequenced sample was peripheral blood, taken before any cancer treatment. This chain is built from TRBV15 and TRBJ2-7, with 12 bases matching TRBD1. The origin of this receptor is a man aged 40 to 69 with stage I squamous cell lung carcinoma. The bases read TGTGCCACCAGCCGCGGGACAGGGGGCCCCTACGAGCAGTACTTC. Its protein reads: CATSRGTGGPYEQYF.